These 5 T cell receptor beta chains were sequenced from one sample in a study of blood T cell repertoires in COVID-19. Method: immunoSEQ multiplex PCR; TCRdb's copy keeps in-frame clones and lacks some. This repertoire shows 100,000 to 150,000 clones, roughly 90% found once; its top ten account for 7.6%. Sequenced input: peripheral blood. The receptors were sampled from a man aged 45-65 years with acute or convalescent COVID-19.

As for this clone: This specimen includes other DNA sequences encoding the same CDR3. The V call is TRBV6-5, the J call TRBJ1-2; D is uncertain. V lost 8 bases to trimming and J lost 4 bases, with 11 bases between them. Germline CDR1 is MNHEY and CDR2 is SVGAGI. The CDR3 extends over 12 amino acids. This CDR3 reads CASSRGGYGYTF. Here the CDR3 DNA reads TGTGCCAGCTCACGGGGAGGCTATGGCTACACCTTC.

V gene TRBV19 combines with J gene TRBJ1-5, with D tentatively TRBD1 (5 bases). With 0 bases removed from V and 8 bases from J, the gap between germline ends came to 11 bases. This CDR3 is 14 amino acids long. Germline loops: CDR1 LNHDA, CDR2 SQIVND (reference sequence). This chain's CDR3 is CASSIEAGGKPQHF. CDR3 nucleotides: TGTGCCAGTAGTATAGAAGCGGGGGGGAAGCCCCAGCATTTT.

The chain couples TRBV11-2 to TRBJ2-7; TRBD2 is a possible D gene (5 bases). V gave up 4 bases and J gave up 2 bases, with 12 bases separating them. Germline CDR1 SGHAT, CDR2 FQNNGV. The CDR3 extends over 14 amino acids. CDR3 region: CASSWSGEAYEQYF. CDR3 DNA sequence: TGTGCCAGCAGCTGGAGCGGTGAGGCCTACGAGCAGTACTTC.

The genes are TRBV11-3 and TRBJ2-1; 9 bases fit TRBD2. V lost 0 bases, J lost 0 bases, and 9 bases stayed unmatched. This CDR3 has 19 residues. In germline, CDR1 is SGHNT, CDR2 YENEEA. The DNA for the CDR3 is TGTGCCAGCAGCTTAGATCTTGCGGGAGGGACCAGCTCCTACAATGAGCAGTTCTTC. This encodes CASSLDLAGGTSSYNEQFF.

The chain carries TRBV4-2 and TRBJ2-7; TRBD1 aligns across 9 bases. The CDR3 length is 15 residues. After removal of 3 bases from V and 4 bases from J, the junction contained 7 bases not matched to a gene. Germline-derived CDR1 and CDR2 are LGHNA and YNFKEQ. The CDR3 DNA reads as TGTGCCAGCAGCCACGAGTGGACAGGGGCGTACGAGCAGTACTTC. It yields the protein CASSHEWTGAYEQYF.